This T cell receptor beta chain was recovered during a study of cytomegalovirus exposure and HLA in healthy donors. Across the whole study: It was reported in a later analysis that the same platform had been used for the roughly 110 validation repertoires as for the 666 first-cohort repertoires.

Findings and caveats of the study: Altogether, 150 to 200 TCR beta chains were recorded as cytomegalovirus-associated. Reports credit the classifier with highly specific, highly sensitive diagnosis of cytomegalovirus status. Specificity for CMV antigens was confirmed in vitro for a few of the CMV-associated chains.

Repertoires were generated with immunoSEQ multiplex PCR, while TCRdb's copy carries only in-frame clones and drops some. The data show some 86,000 clones, approximately 94% seen once. As regards this clone: Antigen: not known.

Trimming took 2 bases from V and 0 from J; bases not matched to a gene: 12. Germline V gene sequence: CDR1 LGHNA, CDR2 YSLEER. This CDR3 comprises 18 residues. The J gene is TRBJ1-1, the V gene TRBV4-3, with 7 bases fitting TRBD1. This receptor was taken from a woman aged 25 to 39 in good health and CMV-seronegative. Sequencing input: PBMCs. CDR3 loop: CASSQLRQGPGLNTEAFF. CDR3 coding DNA: TGCGCCAGCAGCCAACTACGACAGGGCCCGGGACTGAACACTGAAGCTTTCTTT.